This T cell receptor beta chain originates from a study of CD8 T cells in ankylosing spondylitis. Notes on the study in general: In reactive arthritis synovial fluid and blood, some motif variants had been reported before.

TCRdb used MiXCR to reprocess the 5' RACE reads, holding one entry per CDR3 protein. The table shows around 300,000 distinct CDR3 sequences, with less than 25% occurring only once. V dropped 3 bases and J dropped 5 bases, with 10 bases sitting between them. Germline CDR1 is SGHTA and CDR2 is FQGNSA. The CDR3 totals 13 residues. This clonotype was seen a few times. Its antigen is not identified. Sequenced: blood, either unsorted or a sorted T cell fraction (not recorded which). This chain links TRBV7-2 with TRBJ2-5, with D tentatively TRBD2 (5 bases). This clonotype was obtained from a female donor with ankylosing spondylitis or in good health (not recorded which). The CDR3 coding sequence is TGTGCCAGCAGCTTTAGCACGGGGGAGACCCAGTACTTC. Translating gives CASSFSTGETQYF.